The text below deals with one TCR beta chain. Antigen unknown. The germline V gene has CDR1 SQVTM and CDR2 ANQGSEA. The CDR3 is made up of 11 amino acids. J was trimmed by 10 bases and V by 3 bases; bases with no gene match: 5. The sample belongs to a study of cytomegalovirus exposure and HLA in healthy donors. Study conclusions and caveats: About 180 TCR beta chains were listed as cytomegalovirus-associated. Most observed TCR sequences were rare, whereas some public TCRs were detected in many donors.

Only in-frame clones appear in the TCRdb table, and some are missing; sequencing was by immunoSEQ multiplex PCR. The profile shows around 180,000 clones, about 80% of them singletons. This sequence originates from a man younger than 35 in good health and CMV-seropositive. The chain couples TRBV29-1 to TRBJ1-2, with TRBD1 matching over 7 bases. Sequencing used PBMCs. As DNA, the CDR3 is TGCAGCGTTGAGACAGGGATGTACTACACCTTC. Residues: CSVETGMYYTF.